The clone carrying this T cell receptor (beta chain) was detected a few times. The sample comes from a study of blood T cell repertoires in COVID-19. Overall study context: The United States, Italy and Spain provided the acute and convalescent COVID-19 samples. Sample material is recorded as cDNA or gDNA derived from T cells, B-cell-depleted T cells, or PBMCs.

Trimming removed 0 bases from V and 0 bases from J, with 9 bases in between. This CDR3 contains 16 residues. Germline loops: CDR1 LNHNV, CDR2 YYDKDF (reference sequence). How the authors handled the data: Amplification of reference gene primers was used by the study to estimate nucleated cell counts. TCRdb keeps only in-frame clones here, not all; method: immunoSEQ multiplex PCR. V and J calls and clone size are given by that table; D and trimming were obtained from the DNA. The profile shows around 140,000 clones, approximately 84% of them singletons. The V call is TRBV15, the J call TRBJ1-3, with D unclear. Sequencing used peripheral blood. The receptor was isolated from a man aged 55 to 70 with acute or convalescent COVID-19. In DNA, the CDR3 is TGTGCCACCAGCAGAGATTTGGCAACCTCTGGAAACACCATATATTTT. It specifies CATSRDLATSGNTIYF.